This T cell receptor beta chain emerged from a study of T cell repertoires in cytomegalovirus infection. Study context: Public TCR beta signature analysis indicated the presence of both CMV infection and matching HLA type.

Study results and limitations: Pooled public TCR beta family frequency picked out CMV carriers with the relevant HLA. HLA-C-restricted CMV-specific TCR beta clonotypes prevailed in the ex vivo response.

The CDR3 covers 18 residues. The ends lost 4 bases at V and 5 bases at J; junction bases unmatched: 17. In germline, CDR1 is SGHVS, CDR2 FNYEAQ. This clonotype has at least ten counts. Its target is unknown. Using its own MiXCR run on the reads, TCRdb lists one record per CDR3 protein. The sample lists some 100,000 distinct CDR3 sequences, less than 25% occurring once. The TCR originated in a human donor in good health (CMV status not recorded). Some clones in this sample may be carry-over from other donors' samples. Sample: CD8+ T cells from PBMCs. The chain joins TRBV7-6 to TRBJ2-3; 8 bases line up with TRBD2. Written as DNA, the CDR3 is TGTGCCAGCAGCTCCCATCCCACGGCGGGGGGACCGAGAGATACGCAGTATTTT. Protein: CASSSHPTAGGPRDTQYF.